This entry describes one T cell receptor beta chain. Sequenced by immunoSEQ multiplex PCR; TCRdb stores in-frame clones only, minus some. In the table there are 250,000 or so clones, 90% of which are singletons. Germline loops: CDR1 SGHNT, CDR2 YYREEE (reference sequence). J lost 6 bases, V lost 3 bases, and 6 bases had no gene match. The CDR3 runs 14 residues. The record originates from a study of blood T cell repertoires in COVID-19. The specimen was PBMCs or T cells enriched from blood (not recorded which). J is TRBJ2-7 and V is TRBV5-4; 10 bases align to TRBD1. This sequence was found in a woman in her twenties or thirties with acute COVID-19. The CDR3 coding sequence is TGTGCCAGCAGCTGGGGGACAGGGGATGTCGAGCAGTACTTC. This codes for CASSWGTGDVEQYF. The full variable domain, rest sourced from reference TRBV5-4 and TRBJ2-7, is ETGVTQSPTHLIKTRGQQVTLRCSSQSGHNTVSWYQQALGQGPQFIFQYYREEENGRGNFPPRFSGLQFPNYSSELNVNALELDDSALYLCASSWGTGDVEQYFGPGTRLTVT.